This T cell receptor beta chain originates from a study of blood T cell repertoires in COVID-19. This clone was seen a handful of times. Only in-frame clones appear in the TCRdb table, and some are missing; sequencing was by immunoSEQ multiplex PCR. The sample consists of roughly 180,000 clones, approximately 77% of them appearing once. This clonotype was sampled from a woman over 75 with active or convalescent COVID-19. Sequencing was performed on peripheral blood.

The CDR3 nucleotides are TGTGCCAGCAGTTACCCCGGGCAGGGGCATCAGCCCCAGCATTTT. This gives the protein CASSYPGQGHQPQHF. This chain joins TRBV6-6 and TRBJ1-5, with D possibly being TRBD1 (6 bases). Germline CDR1 MNHNY, CDR2 SVGAGI (reference sequence). The CDR3 sequence is 15 residues long. V was pared by 2 bases and J by 5 bases, with 13 bases between.